A single sample gave rise to the 8 T cell receptor beta chains below, sequenced in a study of shared clonotypes between healthy human individuals. Assay used: immunoSEQ multiplex PCR; TCRdb lists only in-frame clones, some missing. The sample holds about 1.9 million clones, about 94% seen once. Naive CD8 cells lacked CD45RO, underwent positive selection for CCR7 and left out terminally differentiated effector memory CD45RA+ cells. The sample taken for sequencing was naive CD8+ T cells from PBMCs. These receptor sequences come from a man between 18 and 29 years old in good health. Some clones in this sample may be carry-over from other donors' samples.

With regard to this clone: Other DNA sequences of this sample code for an identical CDR3. The chain combines TRBV19 with TRBJ1-5; possibly TRBD1 for D (6 bases). CDR3 length: 15 residues. The V and J ends lost 2 bases and 2 bases respectively, with 10 bases between them. CDR1 and CDR2 from the germline V gene are LNHDA and SQIVND (reference sequence). The CDR3 nucleotides read TGTGCCAGTAGTATATGGGGGGCTGGCAATCAGCCCCAGCATTTT. Its translation: CASSIWGAGNQPQHF.

The rearrangement uses TRBV7-9 and TRBJ1-1; unclear D gene. The CDR3 length is 12 residues. Germline V gene sequence: CDR1 SEHNR, CDR2 FQNEAQ (reference sequence). V lost 5 bases and J 7 bases, leaving 11 bases between the germline ends. CDR3 DNA: TGTGCCAGCAGCCTACCGGGTCTTGAAGCTTTCTTT. Its translation: CASSLPGLEAFF.

The chain joins TRBV19 to TRBJ1-2; 8 positions match TRBD1. This CDR3 has 14 residues. Germline V gene sequence: CDR1 LNHDA, CDR2 SQIVND (reference sequence). Unmatched junction bases numbered 8, after V lost 7 bases and J lost 4 bases. The CDR3 sequence is CASTDRGYGYGYTF. For the CDR3, the DNA is TGTGCCAGTACAGACAGGGGCTACGGCTATGGCTACACCTTC.

The rearrangement joins TRBV7-9 to TRBJ1-5; D not certain. The CDR3 totals 13 residues. Germline V lookup: CDR1 SEHNR, CDR2 FQNEAQ (reference sequence). Trimming cost V 3 bases and J 4 bases, with 7 bases left between them. CDR3 DNA sequence: TGTGCCAGCAGCTTGCACAGTAATCAGCCCCAGCATTTT. Amino acid sequence: CASSLHSNQPQHF.

J is TRBJ2-1 and V is TRBV9; TRBD2 matches at 8 bases. The J segment lost 4 bases and the V segment lost 3 bases, leaving 15 bases of the junction unmatched. Per the germline V gene, CDR1 is SGDLS and CDR2 is YYNGEE. The CDR3 extends over 18 amino acids. The CDR3 DNA follows: TGTGCCAGCAGCGCGTATACCCAGGATAGCGGGACTTACAATGAGCAGTTCTTC. It is translated as CASSAYTQDSGTYNEQFF.

The chain joins TRBV7-6 to TRBJ2-5, with D perhaps being TRBD1 or TRBD2 (5 bases each). Trimming shortened V by 1 base and J by 5 bases, and 11 bases separated the two germline ends. Germline-derived CDR1 and CDR2 are SGHVS and FNYEAQ. The CDR3 is 14 amino acids. CDR3 coding DNA: TGTGCCAGCAGCTTAGGGGGGACCGTCGAGACCCAGTACTTC. It yields the protein CASSLGGTVETQYF.

V usage is TRBV5-1 and J usage is TRBJ1-2, with 7 bases aligning to TRBD1. V lost 4 bases, J lost 8 bases, and 8 bases stayed unmatched. This CDR3 has 13 amino acids. Germline V gene data show CDR1 as SGHRS and CDR2 as YFSETQ. CDR3 in amino acids: CASSVDRDSGYTF. CDR3 in DNA: TGCGCCAGCAGCGTCGACAGGGATTCGGGCTACACCTTC.

J is TRBJ1-1 and V is TRBV9; D is unresolved. CDR3 length: 12 residues. Germline CDR1 and CDR2: SGDLS and YYNGEE. V was cut by 4 bases and J by 7 bases, with 11 bases left in between. The chain's CDR3 is CASSPPRDEAFF. DNA for the CDR3: TGTGCCAGCAGCCCCCCTAGGGATGAAGCTTTCTTT.